These T cell receptor beta chains were read from a single sample in a study of beta chain features in type 1 diabetes. The data were produced by immunoSEQ multiplex PCR, yet TCRdb's version contains in-frame clones alone and is incomplete. Counted here are around 300,000 clones, approximately 10% occurring once; the ten biggest clones make up 0.015%. The sample comprised naive CD4+ T cells from blood. Source of these receptors: a woman under 40 in good health. The CDR3 runs from the conserved cysteine through the conserved F or W. A D gene is named only where the DNA matches it firmly. Clone size, where shown, is once, few, many, or a class for clones that have expanded.

>once|TRBJ2-7|TRBV6-6|TRBD1
CASGTGDEQYF
TGTGCCAGCGGCACAGGGGACGAGCAGTACTTC
>few|TRBJ2-3|TRBV30|TRBD2
CAWSGIAGIADTQYF
TGTGCCTGGAGTGGCATAGCGGGAATAGCAGATACGCAGTATTTT
>.|TRBJ2-1|TRBV6-5|.
CASRRQISSYNEQFF
TGTGCCAGCAGACGACAGATAAGCTCCTACAATGAGCAGTTCTTC
>.|TRBJ2-1|TRBV28|.
CASSSFIFGGPHEQFF
TGTGCCAGCAGCTCGTTCATATTCGGAGGGCCTCATGAGCAGTTCTTC
>.|TRBJ2-1|TRBV19|TRBD1
CASTAGTENNEQFF
TGTGCCAGTACCGCCGGGACAGAAAACAATGAGCAGTTCTTC
>.|TRBJ1-1|TRBV7-9|.
CASSLGGSGTEAFF
TGTGCCAGCAGCTTAGGAGGTAGCGGCACTGAAGCTTTCTTT
>.|TRBJ2-1|TRBV18|TRBD2
CASSPMDLAGFSYNEQFF
TGTGCCAGCTCACCAATGGACCTAGCGGGGTTCTCCTACAATGAGCAGTTCTTC
>.|TRBJ2-3|TRBV28|TRBD1
CASSSGQLTDTQYF
TGTGCCAGCAGTTCGGGACAGCTCACAGATACGCAGTATTTT
>few|TRBJ2-1|TRBV11-2|.
CASSLGNIRDSTSSEQFF
TGTGCCAGCAGCTTAGGGAATATACGGGACTCAACGTCTAGTGAGCAGTTCTTC
>.|TRBJ1-2|TRBV4-2|.
CASSQDTRQKVIDGYTF
TGTGCCAGCAGCCAAGACACTCGACAGAAGGTTATTGATGGCTACACCTTC
>.|TRBJ2-7|TRBV7-2|TRBD1
CASSLATRGTEQYF
TGTGCCAGCAGCTTAGCGACCAGGGGGACCGAGCAGTACTTC
>few|TRBJ2-6|TRBV7-9|.
CASSTVTVSGANVLTF
TGTGCCAGCAGCACCGTGACAGTTTCTGGGGCCAACGTCCTGACTTTC
>few|TRBJ2-3|TRBV28|TRBD2
CASRPGLAPASQYF
TGTGCCAGCAGGCCGGGACTAGCTCCGGCATCGCAGTATTTT
>.|TRBJ2-5|TRBV5-1|TRBD1
CASSLGPGQGEETQYF
TGCGCCAGCAGCTTGGGGCCGGGACAGGGTGAAGAGACCCAGTACTTC
>.|TRBJ2-7|TRBV4-2|.
CASSQEGHGESSYEQYF
TGTGCCAGCAGCCAAGAGGGGCACGGAGAGAGCTCCTACGAGCAGTACTTC
>few|TRBJ2-7|TRBV28|.
CASQITGQNYEQYF
TGTGCCAGCCAGATCACCGGACAAAACTACGAGCAGTACTTC
>.|TRBJ2-3|TRBV7-3|.
CASSKLAASTDTQYF
TGTGCCAGCAGCAAACTAGCAGCTAGCACAGATACGCAGTATTTT
>few|TRBJ1-5|TRBV6-5|TRBD1
CASRRDRENQPQHF
TGTGCCAGCAGACGGGACAGAGAGAATCAGCCCCAGCATTTT
>.|TRBJ2-1|TRBV7-2|.
CASSQAFF
TGTGCCAGCAGCCAAGCGTTCTTC
>few|TRBJ1-3|TRBV9|.
CASSSQRMSVFTSGNTIYF
TGTGCCAGCAGCTCCCAGAGGATGAGCGTATTCACCTCTGGAAACACCATATATTTT
>.|TRBJ2-1|TRBV28|TRBD2
CASSSRSGTSGSDEQFF
TGTGCCAGCAGTTCCCGAAGCGGGACTAGCGGGAGTGATGAGCAGTTCTTC
>few|TRBJ2-7|TRBV5-1|TRBD2
CASSLEGLAGGPREQYF
TGCGCCAGCAGCTTGGAGGGACTAGCGGGAGGGCCGAGAGAGCAGTACTTC
>.|TRBJ2-7|TRBV7-9|.
CASSLAGELSYEQYF
TGTGCCAGCAGCTTAGCGGGAGAGCTTTCCTACGAGCAGTACTTC